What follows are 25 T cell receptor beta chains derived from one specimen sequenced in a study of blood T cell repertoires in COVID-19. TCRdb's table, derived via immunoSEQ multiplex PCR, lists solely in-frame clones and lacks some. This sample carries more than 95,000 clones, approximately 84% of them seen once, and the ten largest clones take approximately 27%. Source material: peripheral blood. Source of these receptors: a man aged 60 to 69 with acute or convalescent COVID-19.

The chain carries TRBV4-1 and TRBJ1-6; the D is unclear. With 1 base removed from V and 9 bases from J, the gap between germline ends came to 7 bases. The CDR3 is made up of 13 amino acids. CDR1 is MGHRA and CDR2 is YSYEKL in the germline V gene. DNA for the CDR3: TGCGCCAGCAGCCAAGTGGAGGTTTCACCCCTCCACTTT. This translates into CASSQVEVSPLHF.

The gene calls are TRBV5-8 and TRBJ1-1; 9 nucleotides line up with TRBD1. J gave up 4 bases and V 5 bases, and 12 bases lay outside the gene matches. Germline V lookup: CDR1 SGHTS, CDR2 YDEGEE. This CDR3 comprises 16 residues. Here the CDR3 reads CASRDGQGMGGTEAFF. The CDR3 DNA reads TGTGCCAGCAGGGACGGACAGGGGATGGGGGGCACTGAAGCTTTCTTT.

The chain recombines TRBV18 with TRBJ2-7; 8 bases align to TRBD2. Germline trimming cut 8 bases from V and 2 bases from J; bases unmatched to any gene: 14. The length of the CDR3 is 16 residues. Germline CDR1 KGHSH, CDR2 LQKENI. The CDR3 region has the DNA TGTGCCAGCACCACCGCGTTTAGCGGGATCGCCTACGAGCAGTACGTC. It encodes CASTTAFSGIAYEQYV.

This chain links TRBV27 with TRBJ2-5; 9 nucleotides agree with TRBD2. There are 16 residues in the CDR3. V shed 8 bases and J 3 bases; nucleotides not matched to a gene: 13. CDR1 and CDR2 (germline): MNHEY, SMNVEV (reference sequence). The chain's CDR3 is CASGPLRREGEETQYF. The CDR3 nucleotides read TGTGCCAGCGGCCCGCTCCGGCGGGAGGGAGAAGAGACCCAGTACTTC.

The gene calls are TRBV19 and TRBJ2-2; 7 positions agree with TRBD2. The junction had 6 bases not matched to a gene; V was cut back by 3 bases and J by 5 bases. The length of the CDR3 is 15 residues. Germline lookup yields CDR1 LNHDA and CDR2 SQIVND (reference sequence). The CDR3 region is CASSIGGGGTGELFF. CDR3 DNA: TGTGCCAGTAGTATTGGCGGCGGGGGAACCGGGGAGCTGTTTTTT.

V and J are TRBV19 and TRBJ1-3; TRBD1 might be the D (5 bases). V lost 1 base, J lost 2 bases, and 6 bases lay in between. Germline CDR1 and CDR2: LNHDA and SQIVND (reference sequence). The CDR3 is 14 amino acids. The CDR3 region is CASSIAGTGNTIYF. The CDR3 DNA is TGTGCCAGTAGTATAGCAGGGACTGGAAACACCATATATTTT.

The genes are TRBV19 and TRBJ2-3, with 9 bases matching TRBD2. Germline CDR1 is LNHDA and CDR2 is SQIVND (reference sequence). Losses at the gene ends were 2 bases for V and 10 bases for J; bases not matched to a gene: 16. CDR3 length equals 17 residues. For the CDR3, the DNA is TGTGCCAGTAGTATAAGGAGGAGTAGCGGGAGCGGGGTAGCGCAGTATTTT. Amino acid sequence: CASSIRRSSGSGVAQYF.

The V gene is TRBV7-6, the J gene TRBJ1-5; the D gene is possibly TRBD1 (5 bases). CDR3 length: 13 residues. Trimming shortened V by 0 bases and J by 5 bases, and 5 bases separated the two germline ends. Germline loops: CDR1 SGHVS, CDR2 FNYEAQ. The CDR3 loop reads CASSLAGDQPQHF. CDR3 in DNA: TGTGCCAGCAGCTTAGCAGGGGATCAGCCCCAGCATTTT. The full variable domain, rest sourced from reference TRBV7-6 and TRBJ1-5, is GAGVSQSPRYKVTKRGQDVALRCDPISGHVSLYWYRQALGQGPEFLTYFNYEAQQDKSGLPNDRFSAERPEGSISTLTIQRTEQRDSAMYRCASSLAGDQPQHFGDGTRLSIL.

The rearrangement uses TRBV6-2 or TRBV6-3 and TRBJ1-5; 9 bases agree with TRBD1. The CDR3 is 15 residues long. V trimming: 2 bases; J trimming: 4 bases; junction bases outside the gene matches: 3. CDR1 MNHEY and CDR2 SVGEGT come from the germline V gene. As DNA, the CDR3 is TGTGCCAGCAGTTACCCTGGACAGGGGAATCAGCCCCAGCATTTT. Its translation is CASSYPGQGNQPQHF.

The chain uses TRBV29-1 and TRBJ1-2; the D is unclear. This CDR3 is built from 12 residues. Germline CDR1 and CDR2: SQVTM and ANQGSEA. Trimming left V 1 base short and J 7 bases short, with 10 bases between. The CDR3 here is CSVEVMEPGYTF. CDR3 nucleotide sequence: TGCAGCGTTGAAGTTATGGAGCCTGGCTACACCTTC.

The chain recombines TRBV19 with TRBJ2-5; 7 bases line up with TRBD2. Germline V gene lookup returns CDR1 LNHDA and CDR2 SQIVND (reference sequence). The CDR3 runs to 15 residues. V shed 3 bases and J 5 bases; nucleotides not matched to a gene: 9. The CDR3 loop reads CASSIGGSEGETQYF. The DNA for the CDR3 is TGTGCCAGTAGTATTGGCGGGAGTGAGGGGGAGACCCAGTACTTC.

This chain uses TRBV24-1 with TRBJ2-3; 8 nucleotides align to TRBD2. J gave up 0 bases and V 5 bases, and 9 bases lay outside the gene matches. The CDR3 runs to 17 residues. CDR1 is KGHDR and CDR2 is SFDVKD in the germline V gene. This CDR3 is CATSGAREASSTDTQYF. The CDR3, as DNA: TGTGCCACCAGTGGTGCGCGGGAGGCCTCTAGCACAGATACGCAGTATTTT.

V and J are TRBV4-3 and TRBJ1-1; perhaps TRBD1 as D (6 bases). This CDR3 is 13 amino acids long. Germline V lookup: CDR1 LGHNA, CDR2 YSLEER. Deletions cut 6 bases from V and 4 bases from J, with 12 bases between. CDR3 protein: CASRQGFGTEAFF. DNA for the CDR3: TGCGCCAGCAGACAGGGTTTTGGCACTGAAGCTTTCTTT.

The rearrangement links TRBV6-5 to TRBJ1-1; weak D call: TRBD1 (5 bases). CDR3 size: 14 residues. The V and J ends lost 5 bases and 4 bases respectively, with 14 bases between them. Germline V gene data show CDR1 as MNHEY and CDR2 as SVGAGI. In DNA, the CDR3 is TGTGCCAGCAGTCCGACTCCGGGGGGCACTGAAGCTTTCTTT. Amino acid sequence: CASSPTPGGTEAFF.

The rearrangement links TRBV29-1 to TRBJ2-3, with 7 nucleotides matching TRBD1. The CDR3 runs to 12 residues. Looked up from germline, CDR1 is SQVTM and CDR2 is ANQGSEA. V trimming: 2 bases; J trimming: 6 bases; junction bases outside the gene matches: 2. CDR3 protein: CSVEIQGDTQYF. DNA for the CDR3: TGCAGCGTTGAAATACAGGGGGATACGCAGTATTTT.

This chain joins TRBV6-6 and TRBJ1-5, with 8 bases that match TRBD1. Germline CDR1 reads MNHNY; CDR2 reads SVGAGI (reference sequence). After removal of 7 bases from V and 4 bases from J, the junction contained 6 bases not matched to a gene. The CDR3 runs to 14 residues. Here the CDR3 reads CASTLGQANQPQHF. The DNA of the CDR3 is TGTGCCAGCACCCTGGGACAGGCAAATCAGCCCCAGCATTTT.

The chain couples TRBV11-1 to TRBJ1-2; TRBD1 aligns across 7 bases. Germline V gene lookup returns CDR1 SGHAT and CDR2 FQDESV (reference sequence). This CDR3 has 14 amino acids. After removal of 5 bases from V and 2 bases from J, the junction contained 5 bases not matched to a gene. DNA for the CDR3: TGTGCCAGCAGCCCGACGGACAGGAACTATGGCTACACCTTC. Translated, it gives CASSPTDRNYGYTF. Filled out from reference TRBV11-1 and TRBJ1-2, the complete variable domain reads EAEVAQSPRYKITEKSQAVAFWCDPISGHATLYWYRQILGQGPELLVQFQDESVVDDSQLPKDRFSAERLKGVDSTLKIQPAELGDSAMYLCASSPTDRNYGYTFGSGTRLTVV.

In DNA, the CDR3 is TGTGCCAGCAGCCCAGCAGCGGGAGGATATTTAGGGGAGCAGTTCTTC. This encodes CASSPAAGGYLGEQFF. The chain employs TRBV7-6 and TRBJ2-1, with 9 bases matching TRBD2. J gave up 10 bases and V 5 bases, and 15 bases lay outside the gene matches. This CDR3 is built from 16 residues. CDR1 is SGHVS and CDR2 is FNYEAQ in the germline V gene.

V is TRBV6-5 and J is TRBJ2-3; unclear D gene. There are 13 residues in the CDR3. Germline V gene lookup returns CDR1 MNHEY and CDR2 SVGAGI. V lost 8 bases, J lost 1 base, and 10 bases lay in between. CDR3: CASVTDGTDTQYF. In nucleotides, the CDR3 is TGTGCCAGCGTAACAGACGGCACAGATACGCAGTATTTT.

The chain's CDR3 is CASSLTSANRFF. The CDR3 nucleotides read TGTGCCAGCAGTTTGACTAGTGCGAATCGGTTCTTC. The J gene is TRBJ2-1, the V gene TRBV2, with TRBD2 as a possible D gene (6 bases). V was pared by 5 bases and J by 15 bases, with 17 bases between. The CDR3 has 12 residues. Per germline, CDR1 SNHLY and CDR2 FYNNEI. Supplemented by reference TRBV2 and TRBJ2-1, the full variable domain reads EPEVTQTPSHQVTQMGQEVILRCVPISNHLYFYWYRQILGQKVEFLVSFYNNEISEKSEIFDDQFSVERPDGSNFTLKIRSTKLEDSAMYFCASSLTSANRFFGPGTRLTVL.

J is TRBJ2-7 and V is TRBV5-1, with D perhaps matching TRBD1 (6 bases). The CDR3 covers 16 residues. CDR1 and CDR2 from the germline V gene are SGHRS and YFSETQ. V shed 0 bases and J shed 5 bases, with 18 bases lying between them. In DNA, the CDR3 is TGCGCCAGCAGCTTGGGGGCAGGGGCCGCGGCGGACGAGCAGTACTTC. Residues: CASSLGAGAAADEQYF.

CDR3 loop: CASSSLRGRETQYF. CDR3 DNA: TGTGCCAGCAGCTCACTAAGGGGCCGGGAGACCCAGTACTTC. The rearrangement uses TRBV11-2 and TRBJ2-5, with D possibly being TRBD1 (5 bases). The V end was cut by 4 bases, the J end by 5 bases, with 14 bases between. Germline V CDR1 and CDR2: SGHAT, FQNNGV. This CDR3 comprises 14 residues.

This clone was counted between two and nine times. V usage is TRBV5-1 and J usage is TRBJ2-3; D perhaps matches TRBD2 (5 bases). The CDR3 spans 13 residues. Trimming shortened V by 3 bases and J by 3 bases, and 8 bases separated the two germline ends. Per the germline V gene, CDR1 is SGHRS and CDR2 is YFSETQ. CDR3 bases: TGCGCCAGCAGCTCTCTAGCAACAGATACGCAGTATTTT. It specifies CASSSLATDTQYF.

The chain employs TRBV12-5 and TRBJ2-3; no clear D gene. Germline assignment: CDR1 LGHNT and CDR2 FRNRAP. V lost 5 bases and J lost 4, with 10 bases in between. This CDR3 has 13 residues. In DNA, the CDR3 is TGTGCTAGTGGTCCCTCTAGGCCAGATACGCAGTATTTT. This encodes CASGPSRPDTQYF. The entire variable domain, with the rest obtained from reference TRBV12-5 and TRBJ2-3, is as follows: DARVTQTPRHKVTEMGQEVTMRCQPILGHNTVFWYRQTMMQGLELLAYFRNRAPLDDSGMPKDRFSAEMPDATLATLKIQPSEPRDSAVYFCASGPSRPDTQYFGPGTRLTVL.

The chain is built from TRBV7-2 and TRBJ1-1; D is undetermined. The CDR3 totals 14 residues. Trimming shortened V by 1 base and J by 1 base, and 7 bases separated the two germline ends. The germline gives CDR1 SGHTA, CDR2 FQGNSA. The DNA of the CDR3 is TGTGCCAGCAGCTTAGGATCGGGGAACACTGAAGCTTTCTTT. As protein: CASSLGSGNTEAFF.